This TCR beta chain derives from a study of vaccination and CD4 T cells after COVID-19 (dated by TCRdb to 2021 to 2024). A note on the overall study: Every convalescent patient had a positive nasal swab PCR test for SARS-CoV-2, with mild disease in nine patients and severe disease in one. Six males and four females were included in the convalescent cohort, with two Hispanic individuals, seven Caucasians, two Asians and one multiracial person represented. Participants received two doses of either the Pfizer-BioNTech BNT162b2 vaccine (n=8) or the Moderna mRNA-1273 vaccine (n=2). Post-COVID blood samples were collected from convalescent patients a median of approximately 100 days after diagnosis, with a range of about 30 to 161 days. The time from the second vaccine dose to post-vaccine blood sampling had a median of 72 days and ranged from about 12 to 241 days. Culture stimuli were overlapping spike peptide pools from SARS-CoV-2 and from the common cold coronaviruses HCoV-NL63, HCoV-OC43 and HCoV-229E. As controls, cultures received a CEFX viral epitope pool (the positive control), an HIV-1 Nef peptide pool (the negative control), or no peptide at all. In 10 COVID-19 convalescent patients and several infection-naive healthy vaccine recipients, researchers compared the spike-specific CD4+ TCR repertoire from before mRNA vaccination with the repertoire from after.

This clonotype was seen more than once but under ten times. This receptor's antigen is unknown. Per-base quality was not reported, and no clone a single base away is much larger than it. Results and caveats for the whole study, not just this receptor: Among convalescent patients, a median about 90% of the SARS-CoV-2-reactive clones seen after vaccination appeared only after vaccination, which suggests priming specific to the vaccine. The median count of SARS-CoV-2-reactive clonotypes went up from around 21 after infection to roughly 38 after vaccination, although the change was not significant. Relatively few convalescent patients were included in the study, and early timepoints after natural infection were not analyzed. Nearly all vaccine-specific clones in convalescent patients (304 of 307) were mono-reactive for SARS-CoV-2 spike rather than cross-reactive with common cold coronaviruses.

Libraries were prepared through PCR. DNA from cultured CD4+ T cells underwent TCR sequencing with the Oncomine TCR Beta short-read assay at the Johns Hopkins FTIC core. The QIAamp micro DNA kit was used to extract genomic DNA from the cultured CD4+ T cells. Oncomine TCR Beta libraries made from cultured CD4+ T cells were pooled using unique dual indexes and sequenced on an Illumina iSeq 100. The study's own analysis went as follows. Non-productive sequences were filtered out, and CDR3s that did not start with C, did not end with F or W, or were shorter than 7 amino acids were discarded. The MANAFEST web application was used to identify antigen-specific clonotypes by comparing peptide-stimulated wells against reference wells and other culture wells. To be called positive, a clone needed an FDR below 0.05, an odds ratio above 5, and a productive frequency above 0.1% in at least two of three replicate wells. A clonotype counted as cross-reactive if it showed significant expansion both in the SARS-CoV-2 spike wells and in at least one common cold coronavirus spike condition. CDR3 homology was assessed with Levenshtein distances (stringdist) and unrooted phylogenetic trees (ape) in R version 3.6.1. The public sequencing data were trimmed at Q25 with fastp and processed into clonotypes with MiXCR by TCRdb, which kept only in-frame beta chains. One record per CDR3 amino acid sequence lists the most common genes and DNA. The V and J calls and clone size are TCRdb's, not the authors'. This sample is represented by about 20,000 distinct CDR3 sequences; around half of them were singletons. About 7.7% of the sample is taken by the ten largest.

V and J are trimmed by 1 base and 6 bases, and the gene matches miss 11 bases of the junction. The germline V gene (reference sequence) provides CDR1 SEHNR and CDR2 FQNEAQ. The cysteine opens and the phenylalanine closes a CDR3 of 17 amino acids. Only the CDR3 portion is preserved as DNA: 51 bases, with reading frame beginning at the first base. The label giving this sample's treatment or condition can be read as: approximately nine-day PBMC culture with coronavirus spike peptide pools or control peptides (ViraFEST assay). To expand antigen-specific T cells with peptide pools and then pick out the expanded clonotypes through TCR sequencing, the study relied on the ViraFEST assay. The convalescent patients' positive SARS-CoV-2 PCR tests were from March to December 2020, which was before the Alpha, Beta and Delta variants emerged in the United States. Each well held approximately 2 million PBMCs cultured in IMDM containing about 5% human AB serum and about 10 IU/ml IL-2, with 7.5 to 10 ug/ml peptide pools added. Half of the culture medium was replaced with fresh IL-2-containing medium on days 3 and 7. Once the cells had been in culture for around 10 days, the EasySep CD4+ T cell isolation kit was used to isolate CD4+ T cells by negative selection. PBMCs were separated from whole blood using Ficoll-Paque Plus gradient centrifugation and then either used fresh or cryopreserved at -140C. Each culture condition was generally run in triplicate wells.

This TCR came from a human donor who had recovered from COVID-19. Recombination connected TRBV7-9 to TRBJ2-1; 8 bases in between match TRBD1. The material sequenced was CD4+ T cells from blood, cultured in vitro. CDR3 sequence: CASSLVVGQGTSNEQFF. The DNA sequence is as follows: TGTGCCAGCAGCTTAGTCGTCGGACAGGGTACGTCCAATGAGCAGTTCTTC.